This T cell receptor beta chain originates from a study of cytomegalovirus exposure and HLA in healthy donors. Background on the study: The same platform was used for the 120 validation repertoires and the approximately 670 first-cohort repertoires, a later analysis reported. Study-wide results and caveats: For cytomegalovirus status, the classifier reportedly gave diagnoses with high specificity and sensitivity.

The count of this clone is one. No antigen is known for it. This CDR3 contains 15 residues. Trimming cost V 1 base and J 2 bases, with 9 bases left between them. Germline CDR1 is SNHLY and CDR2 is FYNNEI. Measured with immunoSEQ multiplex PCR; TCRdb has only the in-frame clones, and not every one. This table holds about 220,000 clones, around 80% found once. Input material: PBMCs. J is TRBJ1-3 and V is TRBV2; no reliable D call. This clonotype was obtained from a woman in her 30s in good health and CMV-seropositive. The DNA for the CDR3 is TGTGCCAGCAGTGAAGAATTAATGGCTGGAAACACCATATATTTT. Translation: CASSEELMAGNTIYF.